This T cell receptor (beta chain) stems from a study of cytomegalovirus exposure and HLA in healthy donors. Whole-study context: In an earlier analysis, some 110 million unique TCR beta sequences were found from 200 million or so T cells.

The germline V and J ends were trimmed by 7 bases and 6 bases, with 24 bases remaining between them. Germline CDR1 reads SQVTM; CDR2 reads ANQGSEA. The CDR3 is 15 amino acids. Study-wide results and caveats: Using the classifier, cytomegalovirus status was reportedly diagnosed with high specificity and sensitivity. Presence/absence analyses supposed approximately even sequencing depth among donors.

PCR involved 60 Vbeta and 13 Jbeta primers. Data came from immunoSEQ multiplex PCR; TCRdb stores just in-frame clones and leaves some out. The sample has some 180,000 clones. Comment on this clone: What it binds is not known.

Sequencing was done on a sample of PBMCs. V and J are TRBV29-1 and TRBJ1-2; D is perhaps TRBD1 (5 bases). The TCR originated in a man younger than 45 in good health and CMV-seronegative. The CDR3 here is CSAGRVGRLSNGYTF. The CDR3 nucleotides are TGCAGCGCTGGCAGGGTTGGACGGCTGAGTAATGGCTACACCTTC.